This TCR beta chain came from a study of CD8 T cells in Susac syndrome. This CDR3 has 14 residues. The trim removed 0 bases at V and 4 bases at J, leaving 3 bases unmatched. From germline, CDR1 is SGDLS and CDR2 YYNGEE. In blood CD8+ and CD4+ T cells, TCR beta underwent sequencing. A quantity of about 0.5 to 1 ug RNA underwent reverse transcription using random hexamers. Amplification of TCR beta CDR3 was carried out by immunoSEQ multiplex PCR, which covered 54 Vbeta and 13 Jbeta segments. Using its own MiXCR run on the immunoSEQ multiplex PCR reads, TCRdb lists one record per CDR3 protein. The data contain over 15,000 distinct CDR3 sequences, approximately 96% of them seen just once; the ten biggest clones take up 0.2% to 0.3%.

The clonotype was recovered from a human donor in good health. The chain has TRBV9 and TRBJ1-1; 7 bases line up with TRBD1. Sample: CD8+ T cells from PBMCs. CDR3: CASSVDWDSTEAFF. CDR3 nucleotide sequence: TGTGCCAGCAGCGTAGACTGGGACAGCACTGAAGCTTTCTTT.